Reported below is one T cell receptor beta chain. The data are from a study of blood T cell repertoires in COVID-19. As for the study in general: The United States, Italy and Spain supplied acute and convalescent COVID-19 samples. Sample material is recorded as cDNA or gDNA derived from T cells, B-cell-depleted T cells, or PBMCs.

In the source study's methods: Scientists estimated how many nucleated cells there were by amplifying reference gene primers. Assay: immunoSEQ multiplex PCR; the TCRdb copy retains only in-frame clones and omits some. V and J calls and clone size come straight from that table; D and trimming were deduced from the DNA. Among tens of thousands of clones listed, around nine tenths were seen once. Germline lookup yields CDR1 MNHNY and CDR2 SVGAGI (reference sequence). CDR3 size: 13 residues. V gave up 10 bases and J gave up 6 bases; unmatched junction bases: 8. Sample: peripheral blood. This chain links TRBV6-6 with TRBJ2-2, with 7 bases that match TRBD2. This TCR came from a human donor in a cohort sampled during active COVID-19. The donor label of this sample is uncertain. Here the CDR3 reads CATQGRDAGELFF. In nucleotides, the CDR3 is TGTGCCACTCAAGGGAGGGATGCCGGGGAGCTGTTTTTT.